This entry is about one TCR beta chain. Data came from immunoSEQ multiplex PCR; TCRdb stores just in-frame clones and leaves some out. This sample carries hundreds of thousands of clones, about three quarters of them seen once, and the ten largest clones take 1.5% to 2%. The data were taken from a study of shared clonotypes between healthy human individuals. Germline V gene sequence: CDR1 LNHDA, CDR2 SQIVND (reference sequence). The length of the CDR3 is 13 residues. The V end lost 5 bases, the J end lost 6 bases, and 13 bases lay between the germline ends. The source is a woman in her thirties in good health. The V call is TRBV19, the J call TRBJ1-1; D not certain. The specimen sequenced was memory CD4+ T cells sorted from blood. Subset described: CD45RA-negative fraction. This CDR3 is CASSGQGMPEAFF. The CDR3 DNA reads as TGTGCCAGTAGTGGCCAAGGGATGCCTGAAGCTTTCTTT.